This TCR beta chain was identified in a study of T cells in Graves' hyperthyroidism and ophthalmopathy. General study findings and limits: Among thyroid clonotypes expanded above 0.001, most also appeared in blood.

What was amplified from RNA transcripts were TCR beta CDR3 regions. The HTBI primer set served for first-round RT-PCR of the TCR CDR3. TCRdb passed the multiplex PCR reads through MiXCR, listing each CDR3 protein once. The data hold under 700,000 distinct CDR3 sequences, with under 60% observed a single time. As to this clonotype: Its matching antigen is unknown.

The ends were cut back, 5 bases at V and 3 bases at J, with 7 bases in the middle. The CDR3 runs 13 residues. CDR1 and CDR2 (germline): MNHNY, SVGAGI (reference sequence). The authors deemed Graves' hyperthyroidism stable absent ophthalmopathy progression within 18 months. Clinical symptoms, serum thyroxine, TRAb, thyroid ultrasound and orbital computed tomography established diagnosis. The clonotype was recovered from a woman aged 18-35 years with Graves' hyperthyroidism. This chain uses TRBV6-6 with TRBJ2-2; D not certain. Source material: peripheral blood or thyroid tissue (not recorded which). CDR3 amino acids: CASSARDTGELFF. In nucleotides, the CDR3 is TGTGCCAGCAGTGCTAGAGACACCGGGGAGCTGTTTTTT.